Sequencing of this T cell receptor (beta chain) was carried out in a study of CD8 T cells in ankylosing spondylitis. Comment on this clonotype: Its antigen is not identified. This clone may be a read error of a much larger clone one base away.

A quantitative 5'-RACE method, one with molecular barcodes, was used to make TCR beta libraries. In TCRdb, the 5' RACE reads were re-called with MiXCR into one record per CDR3 protein. Of 200,000 to 300,000 distinct CDR3 sequences in the sample, more than 20% were seen once. CDR1 and CDR2 (germline): LNHNV, YYDKDF (reference sequence). This CDR3 spans 13 amino acids. V lost 5 bases and J lost 3; bases outside the gene matches: 1. Study conclusions and caveats: A TCR beta motif of roughly eight highly homologous variants appeared characteristic of ankylosing spondylitis blood. Reports say disease-linked clones showed up significantly more in matched ankylosing spondylitis synovial fluid.

The chain recombines TRBV15 with TRBJ2-5; TRBD1 agrees at 9 bases. The source of this sequence is a male donor with ankylosing spondylitis or in good health (not recorded which). The source material was blood, either unsorted or a sorted T cell fraction (not recorded which). The CDR3 reads CATSRDREETQYF. The CDR3 DNA follows: TGTGCCACCAGCCGGGACAGGGAAGAGACCCAGTACTTC.